This is a list of T cell receptor beta chains from one sample in a study of blood T cell repertoires in COVID-19. Profiled with immunoSEQ multiplex PCR; TCRdb holds only in-frame clones, not every one. The repertoire holds 200,000 to 250,000 clones, more than 70% seen once, with 4.3% in the top ten. Sequenced material: PBMCs or T cells enriched from blood (not recorded which). These receptors were collected from a man aged 25 to 40 with acute COVID-19. CDR3s include the opening cysteine and the closing phenylalanine or tryptophan. D genes are given only for firm matches. Not every row has a clone size; where given, it reads once, few, many or a size class.

size	J	D	V	CDR3	DNA
-	TRBJ1-1	-	TRBV10-2	CASSDPGIGPLNTEAFF	TGCGCCAGCAGTGATCCGGGAATCGGTCCCTTGAACACTGAAGCTTTCTTT
-	TRBJ1-2	-	TRBV29-1	CSVGGGGGGYTF	TGCAGCGTTGGCGGGGGAGGGGGAGGCTACACCTTC
-	TRBJ1-1	-	TRBV24-1	CATSDLDNEAFF	TGTGCCACCAGTGACCTTGACAATGAAGCTTTCTTT
-	TRBJ2-5	-	TRBV2	CASSEDRKETQYF	TGTGCCAGCAGTGAAGACAGGAAAGAGACCCAGTACTTC
once	TRBJ1-2	TRBD1	TRBV6-5	CASGTGGYGYTF	TGTGCCAGCGGTACAGGGGGCTATGGCTACACCTTC
once	TRBJ1-5	-	TRBV19	CASSRGYSNQPQHF	TGTGCCAGCTCACGGGGATATAGCAATCAGCCCCAGCATTTT
-	TRBJ2-7	TRBD1	TRBV28	CASSLSLGLGTGGYEQYF	TGTGCCAGCAGTTTATCTCTTGGGCTGGGGACAGGGGGCTACGAGCAGTACTTC
-	TRBJ2-2	-	TRBV2	CASSVISGAGELFF	TGTGCCAGCAGTGTTATTAGCGGTGCCGGGGAGCTGTTTTTT
-	TRBJ1-4	-	TRBV28	CASSLLAGRIEKLFF	TGTGCCAGCAGTTTATTGGCAGGGAGGATTGAAAAACTGTTTTTT
-	TRBJ1-1	TRBD1	TRBV7-6	CASSLGLGTGGMDTEAFF	TGTGCCAGCAGCTTAGGGCTTGGGACAGGGGGAATGGACACTGAAGCTTTCTTT
-	TRBJ2-1	-	TRBV21-1	CASSKELASSYNEQFF	TGTGCCAGCAGCAAAGAACTAGCGAGCTCCTACAATGAGCAGTTCTTC
-	TRBJ1-2	-	TRBV27	CASSERGFGLGYTF	TGTGCCAGCTCTGAGCGGGGGTTCGGACTTGGCTACACCTTC
-	TRBJ2-3	TRBD2	TRBV7-2	CASSLITGGPSDTQYF	TGTGCCAGCAGCTTAATTACGGGGGGGCCATCAGATACGCAGTATTTT
few	TRBJ1-1	TRBD1	TRBV10-2	CASTPGTGSRTEAFF	TGCGCCAGCACCCCGGGGACAGGGTCACGCACTGAAGCTTTCTTT
-	TRBJ2-2	TRBD1	TRBV19	CASIPGQGNAGELFF	TGTGCCAGTATTCCGGGACAGGGTAACGCCGGGGAGCTGTTTTTT
few	TRBJ1-2	-	TRBV5-1	CASSLTPYQSTNYGYTF	TGCGCCAGCAGCCTCACGCCCTATCAAAGTACTAACTATGGCTACACCTTC
-	TRBJ2-7	-	TRBV19	CASSTGWGFYEQYF	TGTGCCAGTAGTACCGGCTGGGGCTTCTACGAGCAGTACTTC
-	TRBJ2-5	-	TRBV5-1	CASSWNVGGATEETQYF	TGCGCCAGCAGCTGGAATGTGGGGGGTGCTACAGAAGAGACCCAGTACTTC
-	TRBJ1-1	TRBD1	TRBV7-9	CASSLSLGTANEAFF	TGTGCCAGCAGCCTCTCTCTTGGGACAGCCAACGAAGCTTTCTTT
few	TRBJ2-1	TRBD2	TRBV7-3	CASSLNPLAGRGYNEQFF	TGTGCCAGCAGCTTAAACCCGCTAGCGGGGCGAGGGTACAATGAGCAGTTCTTC
-	TRBJ2-1	-	TRBV10-2	CASSDGGLVNEQFF	TGCGCCAGCAGTGACGGGGGGCTGGTCAATGAGCAGTTCTTC
-	TRBJ1-6	-	TRBV5-6	CASSFGEANSPLHF	TGTGCCAGCAGCTTTGGAGAAGCAAATTCACCCCTCCACTTT
-	TRBJ1-3	TRBD1	TRBV2	CASRPDRGAGNTIYF	TGTGCCAGCAGGCCCGACAGGGGTGCTGGAAACACCATATATTTT
many	TRBJ1-2	TRBD1	TRBV5-1	CASSYRTGGEFGYTF	TGCGCCAGCAGCTACCGGACAGGGGGCGAGTTTGGCTACACCTTC
few	TRBJ1-2	TRBD1	TRBV7-2	CASSLVRDSHGYTF	TGTGCCAGCAGCTTAGTCCGGGACAGCCATGGCTACACCTTC
-	TRBJ2-3	TRBD1	TRBV4-1	CASSHGRGQGRQDTQYF	TGCGCCAGCAGCCATGGCAGGGGACAGGGTCGTCAAGATACGCAGTATTTT
-	TRBJ2-7	TRBD1	TRBV28	CASGTVAYEQYF	TGTGCCAGCGGGACAGTCGCCTACGAGCAGTACTTC
-	TRBJ1-5	-	TRBV28	CASSLVGGSQPQHF	TGTGCCAGCAGTTTAGTAGGGGGTAGTCAGCCCCAGCATTTT
-	TRBJ1-1	-	TRBV19	CASSRELANTEAFF	TGTGCCAGTAGTAGGGAGTTAGCGAACACTGAAGCTTTCTTT